The rows below give T cell receptor beta chains drawn from one sample of a study of T cells in localized non-small cell lung cancer. This table comes from immunoSEQ multiplex PCR, and its TCRdb copy is limited to in-frame clones, with some not included. The sample has roughly 14,000 clones; 80% to 85% are singletons. The source was peripheral blood, collected before any cancer treatment. These receptors all stem from a female donor over 55 with stage I squamous cell lung carcinoma. CDR3s include the opening cysteine and the closing phenylalanine or tryptophan. The D gene is left open where the match is weak. Size values are once, few and many counts, or a class for expanded clones, and some rows have none.

>NA|TRBJ2-1|TRBD2|TRBV4-3
CASSRTSGGSAEQFF
TGCGCCAGCAGCCGTACTAGCGGGGGATCCGCTGAGCAGTTCTTC
>NA|TRBJ2-5|TRBD2|TRBV5-6
CASSRRLAGQETQYF
TGTGCCAGCAGCCGGCGCCTAGCGGGGCAAGAGACCCAGTACTTC
>once|TRBJ1-1|TRBD1|TRBV2
CASSEKQGISNTEAFF
TGTGCCAGCAGTGAAAAACAGGGGATATCGAACACTGAAGCTTTCTTT
>NA|TRBJ1-4|TRBD1|TRBV4-1
CASSQDRVGQGGNEKLFF
TGCGCCAGCAGCCAAGATAGGGTTGGACAGGGGGGAAATGAAAAACTGTTTTTT
>NA|TRBJ2-3|NA|TRBV5-4
CASSLARGKTRADTQYF
TGTGCCAGCAGCTTGGCCCGGGGGAAGACCAGGGCAGATACGCAGTATTTT
>NA|TRBJ1-2|NA|TRBV7-2
CASSREQGTQLYGYTF
TGTGCCAGCAGCCGAGAACAGGGTACCCAACTCTATGGCTACACCTTC
>NA|TRBJ2-5|NA|TRBV7-9
CASSSWTSQETQYF
TGTGCCAGCAGCTCCTGGACTTCTCAAGAGACCCAGTACTTC
>NA|TRBJ2-2|NA|TRBV7-2
CASSPSNTGELFF
TGTGCCAGCAGCCCATCTAACACCGGGGAGCTGTTTTTT
>NA|TRBJ2-1|TRBD1|TRBV11-2
CASSPRQGGNEQFF
TGTGCCAGCAGCCCCAGACAGGGTGGAAATGAGCAGTTCTTC
>NA|TRBJ1-2|NA|TRBV4-1
CASSLGSLTNYGYTF
TGCGCCAGCAGCCTCGGTTCGTTGACTAACTATGGCTACACCTTC
>NA|TRBJ1-2|TRBD1|TRBV4-3
CASSQDRGQGVYYGYTF
TGCGCCAGCAGCCAAGATCGTGGACAGGGGGTGTACTATGGCTACACCTTC
>NA|TRBJ1-4|NA|TRBV7-7
CASSLKGRYVEKLFF
TGTGCTAGCAGCTTAAAGGGGAGATACGTTGAAAAACTGTTTTTT
>NA|TRBJ1-1|NA|TRBV7-2
CASSYRHGGLGTEAFF
TGTGCCAGCAGCTACCGACACGGAGGCTTGGGCACTGAAGCTTTCTTT
>NA|TRBJ2-2|NA|TRBV15
CATSRDTEGTYTGELFF
TGTGCCACCAGCAGAGATACGGAGGGTACCTACACCGGGGAGCTGTTTTTT
>once|TRBJ2-3|NA|TRBV7-9
CASSLARSSDGAADTQYF
TGTGCCAGCAGCTTAGCGCGGTCCAGCGACGGTGCGGCAGATACGCAGTATTTT
>NA|TRBJ1-5|NA|TRBV7-8
CASSPPGRQPQHF
TGTGCCAGCAGCCCCCCTGGGCGCCAGCCCCAGCATTTT
>NA|TRBJ1-5|NA|TRBV2
CASSGRGRYQPQHF
TGTGCCAGCAGTGGGAGAGGGAGGTATCAGCCCCAGCATTTT
>NA|TRBJ1-2|TRBD1|TRBV6-5
CASSPRAGGTYGYTF
TGTGCCAGCAGCCCCCGGGCAGGGGGAACATATGGCTACACCTTC
>NA|TRBJ1-4|TRBD1|TRBV30
CAWSSPDRGHEKLFF
TGTGCCTGGAGTTCCCCGGACAGGGGGCATGAAAAACTGTTTTTT
>NA|TRBJ2-7|TRBD1|TRBV9
CASSRAGGSGEQYF
TGTGCCAGCAGCAGGGCAGGGGGCTCAGGGGAGCAGTACTTC
>NA|TRBJ2-1|NA|TRBV9
CASSPRGAGTTYNEQFF
TGTGCCAGCAGCCCCCGGGGGGCGGGGACCACCTACAATGAGCAGTTCTTC
>NA|TRBJ1-6|NA|TRBV5-4
CASSSGDSPLHF
TGTGCCAGCAGCTCGGGAGATTCACCCCTCCACTTT
>NA|TRBJ2-1|NA|TRBV11-2
CASSLGGPGQFF
TGTGCCAGCAGCTTAGGGGGTCCCGGGCAGTTCTTC
>once|TRBJ1-2|TRBD1|TRBV6-5
CASSLRMTGIYGYTF
TGTGCCAGCAGTTTACGGATGACAGGGATCTATGGCTACACCTTC
>NA|TRBJ1-2|NA|TRBV6-1
CASSVAPNLGGYTF
TGTGCCAGCAGTGTGGCCCCGAACCTTGGCGGCTACACCTTC
>NA|TRBJ1-2|NA|TRBV4-1
CASSQTGRRAGGIYGYTF
TGCGCCAGCAGCCAAACAGGGAGGAGGGCGGGGGGTATCTATGGCTACACCTTC
>NA|TRBJ1-5|NA|TRBV7-9
CASSLYLDQPQHF
TGTGCCAGCAGCTTGTATCTCGATCAGCCCCAGCATTTT
>NA|TRBJ2-3|TRBD1|TRBV7-9
CASSLKPGTVLADTQYF
TGTGCCAGCAGCTTAAAACCCGGGACAGTTCTAGCAGATACGCAGTATTTT
>NA|TRBJ2-1|TRBD2|TRBV5-1
CASSPGTTYLSYNEQFF
TGCGCCAGCAGCCCCGGGACTACCTACCTCTCCTACAATGAGCAGTTCTTC
>NA|TRBJ1-2|NA|TRBV7-8
CASTGSLSGYTF
TGTGCCAGCACCGGGTCGCTCTCTGGCTACACCTTC
>NA|TRBJ2-3|NA|TRBV7-9
CASSMTGPSTDTQYF
TGTGCCAGCAGCATGACGGGACCCTCTACAGATACGCAGTATTTT
>NA|TRBJ1-2|NA|TRBV27
CASSRHSSGGYTF
TGTGCCAGCAGTAGACACTCCTCAGGGGGCTACACCTTC
>NA|TRBJ2-7|TRBD1|TRBV7-9
CASSLGGWDSYYEQYF
TGTGCCAGCAGCTTAGGGGGTTGGGACAGTTACTACGAGCAGTACTTC
>once|TRBJ2-5|NA|TRBV7-2
CASSLGPGHQETQYF
TGTGCCAGCAGCTTAGGTCCAGGGCACCAAGAGACCCAGTACTTC
>NA|TRBJ2-5|NA|TRBV18
CASSRDGPQETQYF
TGTGCCAGCTCGCGGGACGGCCCCCAAGAGACCCAGTACTTC
>NA|TRBJ2-3|NA|TRBV7-2
CASSFIGPDTQYF
TGTGCCAGCAGCTTTATTGGTCCAGATACGCAGTATTTT